This T cell receptor (beta chain) was sequenced during a study of molecular identifiers for immune sequencing clone quantification (dated by TCRdb to 2017 to 2018). In the study overall: For a replicate experiment, the RNA from either 20,000 or 100,000 naive CD8 T cells was divided into five aliquots, and four of those aliquots went on to sequencing. The study was a methods study using CD8 T cells to benchmark molecular-identifier clustering-based TCR repertoire sequencing (MIDCIRS) and TCR RNA copy counting. Summary of the overall study and its limitations: Highly expanded clone sizes could be underestimated because identical TCR molecules may share a barcode. About three recovered TCR RNA copies per cell were obtained by modeling, versus about 9 by digital PCR, implying a capture efficiency of about 30%. Spiked-in Jurkat TCR RNA equivalent to a single cell was reported to be detectable even among approximately 900,000 naive CD8 T cells. Naive libraries contained spiked-in Jurkat TCR RNA (approximately nine copies' worth), which is not part of the donor repertoire. In CMV-specific effector cells, clones with more than 20 RNA copies contained over 98% of molecules, whereas in naive cells such clones contained under 1% of molecules. Without barcode sub-clustering, chimeric consensus sequences inflated TCR diversity; chimeras reached as high as 47%.

Libraries of naive CD8 T cells were built from about 20,000 to 1,000,000 sorted cells, with 10%, 30% or 50% of the purified RNA used. Naive CD8 T cells were FACS-sorted as CD8+CD4-CCR7+CD45RA+ on a BD FACSAria II into RLT Plus buffer. Detection sensitivity was tested by spiking Jurkat RNA equal to some 11 TCR copies' worth into samples containing roughly 18,000-1,000,000 naive CD8 T cells. CD8 T cells were enriched using RosetteSep CD8+ T Cell Enrichment Cocktail and Ficoll-Paque, and the enriched cells then underwent ACK red cell lysis. Trimming at the junction amounts to 3 bases on V and 6 bases on J, and the germline ends lie 9 bases apart. Taken from the germline V gene (reference sequence), the CDR1 and CDR2 loops are DFQATT and SNEGSKA. The CDR3 measures 13 amino acids from cysteine to phenylalanine. Only the CDR3 DNA stays, 39 bases, in frame from base 1. In its sample, this clonotype was seen a few times. Its antigen is still unknown. No base quality values were provided; no much bigger clone lies one nucleotide off.

Libraries were constructed by PCR. Instrument used: NextSeq 500. Preparation of bulk TCR libraries followed a previously described approach, with the TCR primers listed in Table S5. The Qiagen AllPrep DNA/RNA kit was used to purify total RNA. Before any analysis, reads coming from multiple sequencing runs of the same library were combined into one pool. The published analysis was carried out like this. Reads were retained only if an exact TCR constant sequence was present, and the retained reads were trimmed to 150 nt and grouped according to their 12-nt molecular barcodes. Reads within each barcode group were sub-clustered using a 15% Levenshtein threshold, and quality-weighted consensus sequences were constructed for each RNA molecule. Non-functional sequences were excluded, and lower-count sequences lying one edit away from another sequence were also excluded. Based on a fit of two negative binomial distributions, barcode sub-clusters having less than 20% of the maximum read count were discarded. The public reads were reprocessed in TCRdb via fastp at Q25 and MiXCR, keeping in-frame beta chains. Rows merge per CDR3 protein into single entries with the most common DNA and genes. In this record, the V and J calls reflect TCRdb's handling and not the investigators' own analysis. The sample has more than 550,000 distinct CDR3 sequences on record, about 25% of them singletons. Of the sample, approximately 0.75% is held by the ten largest clones.

The chain links TRBV20-1 with TRBJ1-6, with TRBD1 perhaps the D gene, on 6 matching bases. The receptor comes from a human donor in good health. Some libraries in this study had Jurkat cell RNA spiked in. Sequencing used naive CD8+ T cells from blood, with Jurkat cell RNA spiked in. In the paper's terms, the cell subset or site label means: FACS-sorted CD8+CD4-CCR7+CD45RA+ naive T cells. CDR3 loop: CSARKGGNSPLHF. The bases are TGCAGTGCTAGGAAGGGGGGTAATTCACCCCTCCACTTT.